These 32 T cell receptor beta chains were sequenced from one sample in a study of T cells in Graves' hyperthyroidism and ophthalmopathy. Researchers took RNA transcripts and amplified the TCR beta CDR3 regions from them. Primed by the HTBI set, a first-round RT-PCR was run on the TCR CDR3. Via MiXCR, TCRdb re-called the multiplex PCR reads, giving one row per CDR3 protein. The table includes hundreds of thousands of distinct CDR3 sequences, 16% detected once. Sequenced input: blood. These receptor sequences come from a woman aged 40-49 years with Graves' ophthalmopathy.

This clonotype was picked up a small number of times. A read error may explain this, as a much larger clone is one base away. This sequence joins TRBV7-2 and TRBJ2-5; D may be TRBD1 or TRBD2 (5 bases each). V gave up 5 bases and J gave up 5 bases, with 15 bases separating them. The CDR3 consists of 14 residues. CDR1 is SGHTA, CDR2 FQGNSA, per germline. The CDR3 region is CASSPPGARETQYF. CDR3 sequence (DNA): TGTGCCAGCAGCCCCCCCGGGGCACGCGAGACCCAGTACTTC.

J is TRBJ1-1 and V is TRBV6-1; 7 bases agree with TRBD1. With V trimmed by 6 bases and J by 12 bases, 10 bases remained unmatched. CDR1 is MNHNS, CDR2 SASEGT, per germline. The CDR3 length is 12 residues. In DNA form, the CDR3 reads TGTGCCAGCAGCCGCCGGGAGGGGGCGACTTTCTTT. It is translated as CASSRREGATFF.

This clonotype was observed at least ten times. The chain has TRBV2 and TRBJ1-6; 9 positions match TRBD1. The CDR3 runs to 14 residues. Germline V gives CDR1 SNHLY, CDR2 FYNNEI. Losses at the gene ends were 4 bases for V and 9 bases for J; bases not matched to a gene: 4. CDR3 in amino acids: CASSVTGGSSPLHF. As DNA, the CDR3 is TGTGCCAGCAGTGTTACAGGGGGCAGTTCACCCCTCCACTTT.

A few counts support this clonotype. The chain couples TRBV12-3 or TRBV12-4 to TRBJ1-2, with D hard to call. V shed 7 bases and J shed 7 bases, with 19 bases lying between them. This CDR3 has 14 residues. The CDR3 sequence: CASTLGTVLSGYTF. Here the CDR3 DNA reads TGTGCCAGCACCCTGGGAACGGTGTTAAGTGGCTACACCTTC.

Many counts were recorded for this clonotype. The chain combines TRBV9 with TRBJ2-1, with a tentative D call TRBD2 (5 bases). The V gene lost 2 bases and the J gene lost 10 bases, with 16 bases spanning the gap. There are 14 residues in the CDR3. Germline V gives CDR1 SGDLS, CDR2 YYNGEE. The CDR3 is CASSVRGGPEEQFF. DNA of the CDR3: TGTGCCAGCAGCGTTCGAGGAGGACCGGAAGAGCAGTTCTTC.

Ten or more counts support this clonotype. The chain employs TRBV7-2 and TRBJ2-7; D gene uncertain. CDR1 and CDR2 from the germline V gene are SGHTA and FQGNSA. Trimming removed 3 bases from V and 6 bases from J, with 9 bases in between. CDR3 size: 12 residues. The CDR3 region is CASSFSAREQYF. The CDR3 DNA follows: TGTGCCAGCAGCTTTTCAGCGCGCGAGCAGTACTTC.

Of note for this clonotype: The germline gene is not matched at one end of the junction; a read error may be the cause. The rearrangement uses TRBV7-8 and TRBJ2-7; D gene unclear. The CDR3 has 13 residues. Germline V gene lookup returns CDR1 SGHVS and CDR2 FQNEAQ. The CDR3 protein is CASRKVSSHEQYF. In DNA form, the CDR3 reads TGTGCCAGCAGGAAGGTATCCTCCCACGAGCAGTACTTC.

This clonotype was counted only a few times. The chain couples TRBV9 to TRBJ1-1, with D unresolved. V lost 0 bases to trimming and J lost 8 bases, with 11 bases between them. The CDR3 runs 13 residues. CDR1 SGDLS and CDR2 YYNGEE come from the germline V gene. The CDR3 bases are TGTGCCAGCAGCGTAGAGGCCCGGGCGGAAGCTTTCTTT. Protein product: CASSVEARAEAFF.

This clonotype was recorded many times. This chain connects TRBV18 to TRBJ2-1; D remains ambiguous. Deletions cut 6 bases from V and 8 bases from J, with 14 bases between. Germline values: CDR1 KGHSH, CDR2 LQKENI. There are 13 residues in the CDR3. The CDR3 coding sequence is TGTGCCAGCTCCCACCGGTTAACGGATGAGCAGTTCTTC. As protein: CASSHRLTDEQFF.

This clonotype appeared a few times. CDR3 sequence reads: CASSVRGAGGVNTEAFF. In nucleotides, the CDR3 is TGTGCCAGCAGTGTCAGGGGGGCGGGGGGGGTGAACACTGAAGCTTTCTTT. The genes are TRBV27 and TRBJ1-1, with 7 bases lining up with TRBD1. This CDR3 region has 17 residues. Losses at the gene ends were 5 bases for V and 0 bases for J; bases not matched to a gene: 12. Germline V CDR1 and CDR2: MNHEY, SMNVEV (reference sequence).

To note about this clonotype: At one end, the junction sequence differs from germline, possibly due to a read error. The genes are TRBV30 and TRBJ2-7, with D unresolved. The CDR3 covers 12 residues. The germline V gene encodes CDR1 GTSNPN and CDR2 SVGIG (reference sequence). CDR3 amino acids: CTWSANSYEQYF. The CDR3 DNA is TGTACCTGGAGCGCGAACTCCTACGAGCAGTACTTC.

This clonotype appeared a few times. This sequence joins TRBV27 and TRBJ1-1; 8 bases map to TRBD1. CDR3 length equals 14 residues. V lost 6 bases to trimming and J lost 6 bases; unmatched junction nucleotides: 9. CDR1 and CDR2 from the germline V gene are MNHEY and SMNVEV (reference sequence). The chain's CDR3 is CASRLRTGSAEAFF. CDR3 in DNA: TGTGCCAGCAGATTACGGACAGGGAGCGCTGAAGCTTTCTTT.

The sample holds many counts of this clonotype. V gene TRBV6-2 or TRBV6-3 combines with J gene TRBJ1-5; TRBD1 matches 9 bases. Germline CDR1 and CDR2: MNHEY and SVGEGT. V lost 8 bases and J lost 5; bases outside the gene matches: 7. The CDR3 is 14 amino acids. The CDR3 DNA reads as TGTGCCAGCGGGGGAGACAGGGGGTATCAGCCCCAGCATTTT. Residues: CASGGDRGYQPQHF.

The V call is TRBV7-2, the J call TRBJ1-1; the D gene is possibly TRBD1 (5 bases). CDR1 SGHTA and CDR2 FQGNSA come from the germline V gene. The V and J ends lost 1 base and 1 base respectively, with 10 bases between them. The CDR3 extends over 15 amino acids. The CDR3 region has the DNA TGTGCCAGCAGCTTAGGTGGGGCCTCGAACACTGAAGCTTTCTTT. Encoded protein: CASSLGGASNTEAFF.

This clonotype was observed a few times. V is TRBV6-2 or TRBV6-3 and J is TRBJ1-2; TRBD1 agrees at 8 bases. J gave up 8 bases and V 10 bases, and 12 bases lay outside the gene matches. The CDR3 spans 13 residues. Per the germline V gene, CDR1 is MNHEY and CDR2 is SVGEGT. CDR3 sequence (DNA): TGTGCCACCCAGAGGGGACAGGTCGGCGGCTACACCTTC. Residues: CATQRGQVGGYTF.

The table lists this clonotype with a few counts. V and J are TRBV30 and TRBJ1-1, with TRBD1 identical over 8 bases. Germline CDR1 and CDR2: GTSNPN and SVGIG (reference sequence). The CDR3 has 13 residues. J gave up 4 bases and V 1 base, and 2 bases lay outside the gene matches. CDR3 in DNA: TGTGCCTGGAGTGATCAGGGGGCCACTGAAGCTTTCTTT. Translating gives CAWSDQGATEAFF.

This clonotype was picked up many times. The chain joins TRBV2 to TRBJ1-5; D is unresolved. Trimming stripped 7 bases from V and 8 bases from J, with 15 bases between. The V gene's germline CDR1 is SNHLY and CDR2 FYNNEI. The CDR3 sequence is 13 residues long. DNA for the CDR3: TGTGCCAGCAAGGATGCACTCCCCGAGCCCCAGCATTTT. Amino acids: CASKDALPEPQHF.

Ten or more counts support this clonotype. The chain links TRBV20-1 to TRBJ2-1, with D perhaps assigned TRBD1 or TRBD2 (6 bases each). Trimming took off 6 bases at V and 5 bases at J, with 8 bases between the two ends. Germline V CDR1 and CDR2: DFQATT, SNEGSKA (reference sequence). The CDR3 has 11 amino acids. The CDR3 DNA reads TGCAGTGCGGGGGGCGACAATGAGCAGTTCTTC. Translating it yields CSAGGDNEQFF.

This clonotype was picked up many times. The V gene is TRBV12-3 or TRBV12-4, the J gene TRBJ2-7; 10 bases are a match to TRBD2. This CDR3 spans 14 amino acids. V was pared by 3 bases and J by 5 bases, with 4 bases of the junction left unmatched. The CDR3 here is CASSFVLAGDEQYF. The CDR3 DNA is TGTGCCAGCAGTTTCGTTCTAGCGGGAGACGAGCAGTACTTC.

The V gene is TRBV6-5, the J gene TRBJ1-2; D is unresolved. V dropped 0 bases and J dropped 2 bases, with 7 bases sitting between them. The CDR3 sequence is 14 residues long. Germline V CDR1 and CDR2: MNHEY, SVGAGI. CDR3 residues: CASSYSGRNYGYTF. The DNA of the CDR3 is TGTGCCAGCAGTTACTCAGGCAGGAACTATGGCTACACCTTC.

This clonotype was recorded at least ten times. The CDR3 DNA reads TGTGCCATCCCCCCTGGAGGGAAGGGTATGCACACTGAAGCTTTCTTT. It encodes CAIPPGGKGMHTEAFF. The chain joins TRBV12-3 or TRBV12-4 to TRBJ1-1; no reliable D call. The V and J ends lost 10 bases and 3 bases respectively, with 24 bases between them. The CDR3 runs 16 residues.

This clonotype was seen a handful of times. CDR3 region: CASSLGGARFF. The DNA for the CDR3 is TGTGCCAGCAGCCTCGGGGGGGCTCGGTTCTTC. The V call is TRBV11-1, the J call TRBJ2-1, with 8 positions matching TRBD2. The germline CDR1 and CDR2 sequences are SGHAT and FQDESV (reference sequence). V was pared by 5 bases and J by 15 bases, with 6 bases of the junction left unmatched. The CDR3 contains 11 residues.

This clonotype was seen ten or more times. The chain recombines TRBV11-2 with TRBJ2-7, with D tentatively TRBD1 (5 bases). The CDR3 loop spans 14 amino acids. CDR1 and CDR2 (germline): SGHAT, FQNNGV. Trimming shortened V by 1 base and J by 2 bases, and 9 bases separated the two germline ends. The CDR3 loop is CASSLAGKTYEQYF. CDR3 in DNA: TGTGCCAGCAGCTTAGCAGGGAAGACCTACGAGCAGTACTTC.

This clonotype was found a few times. The chain employs TRBV4-2 and TRBJ2-5, with D possibly TRBD1 on 5 matching bases. The germline CDR1 and CDR2 sequences are LGHNA and YNFKEQ. Trimming took off 0 bases at V and 1 base at J, with 9 bases between the two ends. The CDR3 length is 15 residues. The CDR3 sequence: CASSQERGTQETQYF. The CDR3 region has the DNA TGTGCCAGCAGCCAAGAAAGGGGAACCCAAGAGACCCAGTACTTC.

In this sample, this clonotype turned up many times. CDR3 DNA: TGCGCCAGCAGCTTGACGGGCTTGGGGGACATTCAGTACTTC. Translating gives CASSLTGLGDIQYF. The chain is built from TRBV5-1 and TRBJ2-4, with D possibly called TRBD1 or TRBD2 (5 bases each). The germline gives CDR1 SGHRS, CDR2 YFSETQ. The CDR3 sequence is 14 residues long. Trimming stripped 1 base from V and 8 bases from J, with 13 bases between.

The sample holds many counts of this clonotype. One junction end disagrees with the germline gene, perhaps due to a read error. The chain employs TRBV7-2 and TRBJ2-3; a weak D match, TRBD1 (5 bases). The germline V gene encodes CDR1 SGHTA and CDR2 FQGNSA. The CDR3 spans 16 residues. CDR3 coding DNA: TGTGCCAGCACCTTACATCAGGGAAGTCGCACAGATACGCAGTATTTT. Its protein is CASTLHQGSRTDTQYF.

The V call is TRBV4-1, the J call TRBJ1-5; TRBD1 is a possible D gene (5 bases). Germline V gives CDR1 MGHRA, CDR2 YSYEKL. Trimming took 3 bases from V and 0 from J, leaving 9 bases between them. The CDR3 length is 15 residues. The CDR3 coding sequence is TGCGCCAGCAGCCAGGGGGAATATAGCAATCAGCCCCAGCATTTT. Translated: CASSQGEYSNQPQHF.

V gene TRBV10-3 combines with J gene TRBJ1-1; D not certain. There are 13 residues in the CDR3. Trimming pared 7 bases from V and 10 bases from J, leaving 19 bases between. Looked up from germline, CDR1 is ENHRY and CDR2 is SYGVKD. The CDR3 protein is CAITDGLSSVAFF. The DNA for the CDR3 is TGTGCCATCACCGATGGTCTTTCGAGTGTAGCTTTCTTT.

Comment on this clonotype: With a much larger clone just one base away, this may be a read error. V is TRBV5-1 and J is TRBJ1-3; possibly TRBD1 for D (6 bases). The CDR3 has 14 amino acids. Germline V gene data show CDR1 as SGHRS and CDR2 as YFSETQ. CDR3 bases: TGCGCCAGCAGCTTACAGGGTGCTGGAAACACCACATATTTT. It codes for CASSLQGAGNTTYF.

There are many counts of this clonotype. The rearrangement links TRBV11-2 to TRBJ2-1; possible D gene TRBD2, 5 bases. Germline V gene sequence: CDR1 SGHAT, CDR2 FQNNGV. The CDR3 consists of 13 residues. V was shortened by 1 base and J by 9 bases, with 10 bases between the two germline ends. The CDR3, as DNA: TGTGCCAGCAGCTTAGTGACGGCGGGTGAGCAGTTCTTC. Protein product: CASSLVTAGEQFF.

This clonotype has a handful of counts. The J gene is TRBJ2-1, the V gene TRBV10-3, with TRBD2 matching over 7 bases. With V trimmed by 2 bases and J by 3 bases, 7 bases remained unmatched. Germline loops: CDR1 ENHRY, CDR2 SYGVKD. This CDR3 comprises 16 residues. The CDR3 bases are TGTGCCATCAGTGAGAAGAGCGGGAACAGCTACAATGAGCAGTTCTTC. It specifies CAISEKSGNSYNEQFF.

This clonotype was seen more than once but under ten times. The chain is built from TRBV20-1 and TRBJ1-4; TRBD1 is a possible D gene (5 bases). The V end lost 2 bases, the J end lost 5 bases, and 9 bases lay between the germline ends. The CDR3 contains 13 residues. The germline V gene encodes CDR1 DFQATT and CDR2 SNEGSKA (reference sequence). Here the CDR3 reads CSARTGTNEKLFF. CDR3 nucleotides: TGCAGTGCTAGAACAGGTACCAATGAAAAACTGTTTTTT.